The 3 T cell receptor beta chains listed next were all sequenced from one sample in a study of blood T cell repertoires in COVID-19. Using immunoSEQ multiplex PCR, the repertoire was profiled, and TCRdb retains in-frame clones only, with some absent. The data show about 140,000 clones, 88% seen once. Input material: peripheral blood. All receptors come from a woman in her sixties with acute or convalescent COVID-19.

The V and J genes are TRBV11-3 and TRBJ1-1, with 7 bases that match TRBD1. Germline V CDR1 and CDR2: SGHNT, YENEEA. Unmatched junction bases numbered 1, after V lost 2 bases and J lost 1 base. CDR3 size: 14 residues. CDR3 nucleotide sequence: TGTGCCAGCAGCTTAAACAGGGGGAACACTGAAGCTTTCTTT. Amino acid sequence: CASSLNRGNTEAFF.

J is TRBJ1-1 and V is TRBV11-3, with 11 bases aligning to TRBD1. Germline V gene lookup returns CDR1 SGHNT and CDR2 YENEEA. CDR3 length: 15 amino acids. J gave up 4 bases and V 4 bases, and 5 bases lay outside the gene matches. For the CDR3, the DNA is TGTGCCAGCAGCTCCTCCGGGACAGGGGGCACTGAAGCTTTCTTT. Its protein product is CASSSSGTGGTEAFF.

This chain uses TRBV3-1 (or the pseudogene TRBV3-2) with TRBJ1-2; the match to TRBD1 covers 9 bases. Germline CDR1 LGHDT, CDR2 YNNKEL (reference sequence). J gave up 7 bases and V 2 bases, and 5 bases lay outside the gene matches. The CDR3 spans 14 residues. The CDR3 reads CASSQTQGATGYTF. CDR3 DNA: TGTGCCAGCAGCCAAACACAGGGGGCCACTGGCTACACCTTC.